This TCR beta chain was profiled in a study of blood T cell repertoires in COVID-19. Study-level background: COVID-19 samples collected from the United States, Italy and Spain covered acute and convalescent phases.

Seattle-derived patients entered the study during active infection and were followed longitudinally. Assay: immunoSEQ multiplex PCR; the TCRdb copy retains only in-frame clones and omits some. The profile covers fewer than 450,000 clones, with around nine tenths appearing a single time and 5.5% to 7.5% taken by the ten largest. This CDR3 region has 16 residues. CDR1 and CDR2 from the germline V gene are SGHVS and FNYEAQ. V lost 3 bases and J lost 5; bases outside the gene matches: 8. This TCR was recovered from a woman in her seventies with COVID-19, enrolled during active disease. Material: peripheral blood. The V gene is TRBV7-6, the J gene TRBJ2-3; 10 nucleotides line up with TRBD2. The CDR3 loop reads CASSFALAGVGDTQYF. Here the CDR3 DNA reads TGTGCCAGCAGCTTTGCCCTAGCGGGGGTGGGAGATACGCAGTATTTT.